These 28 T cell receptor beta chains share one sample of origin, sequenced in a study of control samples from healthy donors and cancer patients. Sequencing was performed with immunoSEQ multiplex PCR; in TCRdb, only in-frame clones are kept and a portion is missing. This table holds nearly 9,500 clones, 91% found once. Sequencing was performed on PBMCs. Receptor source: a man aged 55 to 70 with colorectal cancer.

The CDR3 loop is CASRLSGGRLNYGYTF. CDR3 bases: TGTGCCAGCAGACTTAGCGGGGGCAGATTAAACTATGGCTACACCTTC. The V call is TRBV4-2, the J call TRBJ1-2; perhaps TRBD1 as D (6 bases). Deletions cut 6 bases from V and 2 bases from J, with 19 bases between. Germline V gene sequence: CDR1 LGHNA, CDR2 YNFKEQ. This CDR3 comprises 16 residues.

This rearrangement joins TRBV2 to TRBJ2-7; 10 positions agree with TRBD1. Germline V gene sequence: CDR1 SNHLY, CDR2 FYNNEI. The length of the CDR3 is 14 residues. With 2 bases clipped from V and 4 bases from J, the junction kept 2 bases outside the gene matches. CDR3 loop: CASSEWGQGYEQYF. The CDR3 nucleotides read TGTGCCAGCAGTGAATGGGGACAGGGGTACGAGCAGTACTTC.

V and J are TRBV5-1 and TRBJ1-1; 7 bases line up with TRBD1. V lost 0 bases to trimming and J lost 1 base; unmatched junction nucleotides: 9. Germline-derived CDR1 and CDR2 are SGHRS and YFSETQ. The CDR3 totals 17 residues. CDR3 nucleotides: TGCGCCAGCAGCTTGGGTAGGGCAGGGGGACCGAACACTGAAGCTTTCTTT. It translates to CASSLGRAGGPNTEAFF. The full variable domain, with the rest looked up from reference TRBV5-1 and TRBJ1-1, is KAGVTQTPRYLIKTRGQQVTLSCSPISGHRSVSWYQQTPGQGLQFLFEYFSETQRNKGNFPGRFSGRQFSNSRSEMNVSTLELGDSALYLCASSLGRAGGPNTEAFFGQGTRLTVV.

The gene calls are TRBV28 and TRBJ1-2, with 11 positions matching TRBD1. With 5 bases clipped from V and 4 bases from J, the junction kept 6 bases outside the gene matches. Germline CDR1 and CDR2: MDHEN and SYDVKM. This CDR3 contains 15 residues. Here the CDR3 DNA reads TGTGCCAGCAGTCCCTGGACAGGGGGCCGCTATGGCTACACCTTC. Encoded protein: CASSPWTGGRYGYTF.

CDR3 loop: CASSLEGVSTDTQYF. For the CDR3, the DNA is TGCGCCAGCAGCTTGGAGGGGGTGAGCACAGATACGCAGTATTTT. The chain employs TRBV5-1 and TRBJ2-3; a possible D gene is TRBD1 (6 bases). Germline CDR1 SGHRS, CDR2 YFSETQ. V lost 0 bases and J 0 bases, leaving 8 bases between the germline ends. The CDR3 totals 15 residues.

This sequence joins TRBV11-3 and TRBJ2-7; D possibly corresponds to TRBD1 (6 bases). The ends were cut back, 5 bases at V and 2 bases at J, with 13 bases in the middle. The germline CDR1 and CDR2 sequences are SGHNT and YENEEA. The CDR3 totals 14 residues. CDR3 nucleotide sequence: TGTGCCAGCAGCCCCGGGGACAAACCCTACGAGCAGTACTTC. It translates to CASSPGDKPYEQYF.

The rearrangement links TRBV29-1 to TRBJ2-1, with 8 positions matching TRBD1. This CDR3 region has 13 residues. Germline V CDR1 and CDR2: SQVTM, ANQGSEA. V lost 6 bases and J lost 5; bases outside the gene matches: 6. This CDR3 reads CSVIGTGNNEQFF. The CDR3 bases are TGCAGCGTGATTGGGACAGGAAACAATGAGCAGTTCTTC.

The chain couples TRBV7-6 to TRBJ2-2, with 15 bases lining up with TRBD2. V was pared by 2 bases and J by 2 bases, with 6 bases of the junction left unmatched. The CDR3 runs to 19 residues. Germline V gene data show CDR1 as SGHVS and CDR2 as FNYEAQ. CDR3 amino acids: CASSLSRTSGGGNTGELFF. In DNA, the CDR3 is TGTGCCAGCAGCTTATCCCGGACTAGCGGGGGGGGTAACACCGGGGAGCTGTTTTTT. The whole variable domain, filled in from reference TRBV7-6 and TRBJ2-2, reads GAGVSQSPRYKVTKRGQDVALRCDPISGHVSLYWYRQALGQGPEFLTYFNYEAQQDKSGLPNDRFSAERPEGSISTLTIQRTEQRDSAMYRCASSLSRTSGGGNTGELFFGEGSRLTVL.

CDR3 bases: TGCGCCAGCAGCCAAGAAGTGTTAGGGAAGGGGAGTTCACCCCTCCACTTT. Translation gives CASSQEVLGKGSSPLHF. This chain connects TRBV4-3 to TRBJ1-6, with D possibly matching TRBD1 (5 bases). The CDR3 contains 17 residues. Germline lookup yields CDR1 LGHNA and CDR2 YSLEER. Trimming shortened V by 0 bases and J by 9 bases, and 18 bases separated the two germline ends.

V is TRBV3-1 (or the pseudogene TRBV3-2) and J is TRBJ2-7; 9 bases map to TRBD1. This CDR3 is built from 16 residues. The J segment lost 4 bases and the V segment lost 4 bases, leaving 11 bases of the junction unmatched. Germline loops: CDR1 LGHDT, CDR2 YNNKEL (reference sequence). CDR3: CASSPYRQGVLYEQYF. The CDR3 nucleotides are TGTGCCAGCAGCCCCTACCGACAGGGGGTTTTGTACGAGCAGTACTTC.

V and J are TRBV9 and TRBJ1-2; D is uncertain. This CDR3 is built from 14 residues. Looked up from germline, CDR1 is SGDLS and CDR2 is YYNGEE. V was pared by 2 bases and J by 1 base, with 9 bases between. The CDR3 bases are TGTGCCAGCAGCGTGGGCAACAGTAACTATGGCTACACCTTC. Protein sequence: CASSVGNSNYGYTF.

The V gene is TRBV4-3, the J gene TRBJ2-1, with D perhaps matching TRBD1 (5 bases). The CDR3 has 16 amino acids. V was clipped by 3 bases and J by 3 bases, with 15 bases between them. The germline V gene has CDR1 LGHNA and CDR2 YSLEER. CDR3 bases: TGCGCCAGCAGCCAGGGGCAACAAATGGGCTACAATGAGCAGTTCTTC. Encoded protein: CASSQGQQMGYNEQFF.

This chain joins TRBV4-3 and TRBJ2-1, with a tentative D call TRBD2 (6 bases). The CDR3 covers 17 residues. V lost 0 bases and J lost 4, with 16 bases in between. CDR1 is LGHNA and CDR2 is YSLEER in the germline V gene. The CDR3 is CASSQDPGRRRYNEQFF. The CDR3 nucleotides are TGCGCCAGCAGCCAAGATCCAGGGAGGCGAAGGTACAATGAGCAGTTCTTC.

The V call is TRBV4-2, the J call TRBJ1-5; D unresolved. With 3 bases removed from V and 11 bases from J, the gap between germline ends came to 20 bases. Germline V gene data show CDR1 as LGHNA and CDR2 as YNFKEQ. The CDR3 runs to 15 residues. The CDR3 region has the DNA TGTGCCAGCAGCCATCAGTACCCGGGCCCTGGGACCCAGCATTTT. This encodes CASSHQYPGPGTQHF.

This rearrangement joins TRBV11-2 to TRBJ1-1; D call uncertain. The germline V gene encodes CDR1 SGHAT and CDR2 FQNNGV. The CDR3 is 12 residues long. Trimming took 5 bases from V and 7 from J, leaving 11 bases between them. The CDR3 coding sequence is TGTGCCAGCAGCGGGTGGACCTTTGAAGCTTTCTTT. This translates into CASSGWTFEAFF. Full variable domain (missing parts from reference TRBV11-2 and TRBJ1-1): EAGVAQSPRYKIIEKRQSVAFWCNPISGHATLYWYQQILGQGPKLLIQFQNNGVVDDSQLPKDRFSAERLKGVDSTLKIQPAKLEDSAVYLCASSGWTFEAFFGQGTRLTVV.

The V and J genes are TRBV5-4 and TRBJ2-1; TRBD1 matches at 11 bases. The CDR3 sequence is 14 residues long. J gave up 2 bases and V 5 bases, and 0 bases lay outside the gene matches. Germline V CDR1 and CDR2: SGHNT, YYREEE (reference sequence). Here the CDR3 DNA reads TGTGCCAGCAGGGGACAGGGGGCCTACAATGAGCAGTTCTTC. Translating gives CASRGQGAYNEQFF. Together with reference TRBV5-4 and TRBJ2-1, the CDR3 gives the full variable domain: ETGVTQSPTHLIKTRGQQVTLRCSSQSGHNTVSWYQQALGQGPQFIFQYYREEENGRGNFPPRFSGLQFPNYSSELNVNALELDDSALYLCASRGQGAYNEQFFGPGTRLTVL.

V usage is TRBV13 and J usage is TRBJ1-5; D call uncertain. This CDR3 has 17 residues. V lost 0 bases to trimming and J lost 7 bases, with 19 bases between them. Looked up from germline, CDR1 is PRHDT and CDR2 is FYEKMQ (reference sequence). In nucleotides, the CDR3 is TGTGCCAGCAGCTTAGGCCCCTCCGAAGGGCAATCACAGCCCCAGCATTTT. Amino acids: CASSLGPSEGQSQPQHF.

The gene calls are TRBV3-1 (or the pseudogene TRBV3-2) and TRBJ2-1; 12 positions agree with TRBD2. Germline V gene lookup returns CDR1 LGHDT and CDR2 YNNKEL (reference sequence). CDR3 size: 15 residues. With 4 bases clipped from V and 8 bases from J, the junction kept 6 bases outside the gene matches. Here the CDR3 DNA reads TGTGCCAGCAGCCTTCTAGCGGGGGGGCGGTATGAGCAGTTCTTC. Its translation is CASSLLAGGRYEQFF.

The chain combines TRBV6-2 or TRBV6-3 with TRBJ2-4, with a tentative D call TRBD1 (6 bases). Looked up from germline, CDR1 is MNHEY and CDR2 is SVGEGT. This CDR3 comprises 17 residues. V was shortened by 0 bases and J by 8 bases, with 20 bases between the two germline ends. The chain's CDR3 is CASSYSWTERERDIQYF. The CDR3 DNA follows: TGTGCCAGCAGTTACTCGTGGACAGAACGGGAACGGGACATTCAGTACTTC.

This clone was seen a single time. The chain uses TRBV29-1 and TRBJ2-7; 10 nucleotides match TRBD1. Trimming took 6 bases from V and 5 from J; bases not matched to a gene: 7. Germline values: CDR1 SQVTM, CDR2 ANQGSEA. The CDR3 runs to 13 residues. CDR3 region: CSVRDRGYDEQYF. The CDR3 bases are TGCAGCGTGCGGGACAGGGGTTACGACGAGCAGTACTTC.

CDR3 bases: TGTGCCAGCAGTGCCCGGACGGACCCCTGGGAAAAACTGTTTTTT. This translates into CASSARTDPWEKLFF. The chain employs TRBV27 and TRBJ1-4; D not resolved. V lost 5 bases and J lost 8, with 18 bases in between. The germline V gene has CDR1 MNHEY and CDR2 SMNVEV (reference sequence). This CDR3 comprises 15 residues. The whole variable domain, remainder taken from reference TRBV27 and TRBJ1-4, is EAQVTQNPRYLITVTGKKLTVTCSQNMNHEYMSWYRQDPGLGLRQIYYSMNVEVTDKGDVPEGYKVSRKEKRNFPLILESPSPNQTSLYFCASSARTDPWEKLFFGSGTQLSVL.

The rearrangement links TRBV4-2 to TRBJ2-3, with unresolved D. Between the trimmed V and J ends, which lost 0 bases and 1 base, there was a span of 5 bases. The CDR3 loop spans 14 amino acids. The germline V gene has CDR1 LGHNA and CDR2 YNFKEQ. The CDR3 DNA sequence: TGTGCCAGCAGCCAAGAGTTCGGCACAGATACGCAGTATTTT. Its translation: CASSQEFGTDTQYF.

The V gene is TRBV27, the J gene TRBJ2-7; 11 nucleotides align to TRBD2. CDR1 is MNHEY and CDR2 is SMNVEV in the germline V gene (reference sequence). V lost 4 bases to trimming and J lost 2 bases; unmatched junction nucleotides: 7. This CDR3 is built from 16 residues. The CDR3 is CASSSNLAGGTYEQYF. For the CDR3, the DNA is TGTGCCAGCAGTTCCAATCTAGCGGGGGGAACCTACGAGCAGTACTTC.

The CDR3 region is CASSRGQGFASSYNSPLHF. CDR3 nucleotide sequence: TGTGCCAGCAGCCGGGGACAGGGCTTCGCAAGCTCCTATAATTCACCCCTCCACTTT. This rearrangement joins TRBV5-4 to TRBJ1-6, with 9 bases aligning to TRBD1. The CDR3 is made up of 19 amino acids. J lost 0 bases, V lost 4 bases, and 11 bases had no gene match. Germline V CDR1 and CDR2: SGHNT, YYREEE (reference sequence).

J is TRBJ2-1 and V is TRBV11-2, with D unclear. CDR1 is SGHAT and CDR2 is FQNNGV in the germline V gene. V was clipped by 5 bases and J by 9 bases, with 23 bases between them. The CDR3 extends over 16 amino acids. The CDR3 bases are TGTGCCAGCAGCCTTGGCTATACCGCTGGGCCCATTGAGCAGTTCTTC. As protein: CASSLGYTAGPIEQFF. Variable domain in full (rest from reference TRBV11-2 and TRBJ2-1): EAGVAQSPRYKIIEKRQSVAFWCNPISGHATLYWYQQILGQGPKLLIQFQNNGVVDDSQLPKDRFSAERLKGVDSTLKIQPAKLEDSAVYLCASSLGYTAGPIEQFFGPGTRLTVL.

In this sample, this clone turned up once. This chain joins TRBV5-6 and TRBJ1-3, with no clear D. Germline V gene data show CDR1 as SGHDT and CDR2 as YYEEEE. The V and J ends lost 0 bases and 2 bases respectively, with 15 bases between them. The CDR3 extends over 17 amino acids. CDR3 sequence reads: CASSLAGGQLTGNTIYF. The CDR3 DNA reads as TGTGCCAGCAGCTTGGCGGGTGGGCAGCTTACTGGAAACACCATATATTTT.

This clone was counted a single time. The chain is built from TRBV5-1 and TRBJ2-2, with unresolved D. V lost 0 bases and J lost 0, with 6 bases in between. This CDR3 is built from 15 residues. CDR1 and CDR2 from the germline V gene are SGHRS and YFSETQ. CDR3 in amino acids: CASSLVGSNTGELFF. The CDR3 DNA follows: TGCGCCAGCAGCTTGGTAGGGTCGAACACCGGGGAGCTGTTTTTT.

The CDR3 DNA sequence: TGTGCCAGTAGTATCGGTTCCCGGTACGGGGTAGCTTTCTTT. The encoded protein is CASSIGSRYGVAFF. The chain has TRBV19 and TRBJ1-1; unclear D gene. The V end was cut by 3 bases, the J end by 10 bases, with 18 bases between. CDR1 is LNHDA and CDR2 is SQIVND in the germline V gene (reference sequence). The CDR3 has 14 residues.